This T cell receptor beta chain derives from a study of Ad26.COV2.S vaccination and SARS-CoV-2 variants. At the level of the study: Intramuscular Ad26.COV2.S at 5x10^10 or 1x10^11 viral particles. The study's findings and limits: It was vaccine recipients, not placebo recipients, who had the higher spike-specific TCR breadth.

Measured with immunoSEQ multiplex PCR; TCRdb has only the in-frame clones, and not every one. The sample carries a few hundred thousand clones, about 93% recorded once. The V gene's germline CDR1 is MNHNY and CDR2 SVGAGI (reference sequence). This CDR3 region has 13 residues. V was pared by 5 bases and J by 3 bases, with 3 bases of the junction left unmatched. As for treatment: roughly 18 received Ad26.COV2.S at low or high dose, single or two shots; five or six received placebo; per-sample allocation not given. Sampling was done on day 63 after the first vaccine or placebo injection. As for this clone: Its antigen is not known.

The material was peripheral blood, obtained in a trial of Ad26.COV2.S vaccine versus placebo. This TCR came from a person between 18 and 65 years old who received the Ad26.COV2.S COVID-19 vaccine or a placebo. The chain employs TRBV6-6 and TRBJ2-7, with TRBD1 matching 8 bases. The CDR3 sequence is CASSLGQGYEQYF. The CDR3 DNA sequence: TGTGCCAGCAGTCTTGGACAGGGCTACGAGCAGTACTTC.